What follows are 2 T cell receptor beta chains derived from one specimen sequenced in a study of tissue T cells after allogeneic stem cell transplantation (dated by TCRdb to about 2022). Taken with the paper, the label for time point translates to: mouse harvest day 7 after allogeneic transplant. Each mouse graft, delivered by tail vein injection, combined 10^6 splenic CD5+ T cells with 10^7 T-cell-depleted bone marrow cells. The library came from the immunoSEQ multiplex PCR assay. What TCRdb holds here is the immuneACCESS table cut down to in-frame rearrangements. Part of the clones is not present; checked against another copy, under half of the missing clones reflect an unresolved V gene, and the others are unexplained. The sample table shows 6,500 to 7,000 clones, and 40% to 60% are seen once. Together, the top ten hold under 4.5% of the sample. The sequencing input was gut tissue. The origin of the receptors is a female BALB/c mouse given C57BL/6 T cells with graft-versus-host disease after an allogeneic hematopoietic cell transplant.

For this clone: Germline and genes here are mouse. The read terminates 1 residue before the CDR3 end, so the remaining end is supplied by the germline J gene. This chain joins TRBV31 and TRBJ2-7; 9 nucleotides line up with TRBD1. The CDR3 runs 14 residues. Losses at the gene ends were 3 bases for V and 4 bases for J; bases not matched to a gene: 7. Germline loops: CDR1 GKSSPN, CDR2 SITVG. CDR3 bases read: TGTGCCTGGAGCCTCGGGACAGGGACATATGAACAGTAC. It is translated as CAWSLGTGTYEQY. The CDR3 as a whole reads CAWSLGTGTYEQYF.

Turning to this clone: Gene names are mouse gene names. The read falls 1 residue short of the CDR3 end, and the missing part is taken from the germline J gene. The chain recombines TRBV19 with TRBJ2-4, with 12 bases matching TRBD2. The V gene end was trimmed by 5 bases and the J gene end by 6 bases; junction bases not matched to a gene: 7. The CDR3 is made up of 15 amino acids. CDR1 is FNHDT and CDR2 is SITEND in the germline V gene (reference sequence). Partial CDR3 DNA: TGTGCCAGCAGGTCGACTGGGGGGGCGAGTAACACCTTGTAC. The encoded protein is CASRSTGGASNTLY. The full CDR3 sequence reads CASRSTGGASNTLYF.